These T cell receptor beta chains were read from a single sample in a study of regulatory T cells in long-lasting Graves disease. One entry per CDR3 protein, called by TCRdb with MiXCR from the multiplex PCR reads. The sample yields 400,000 to 500,000 distinct CDR3 sequences, 14% seen once. These data were also reused for a study on T cells in Graves' hyperthyroidism and ophthalmopathy.

The material sequenced was peripheral blood mononuclear cells (PBMCs), taken at new diagnosis, from a patient treated with antithyroid drugs. These receptors were taken from a woman aged 50 to 60 with Graves disease. Each CDR3 is given with its conserved first and last residue. The D gene is left open where the match is weak. For some rows the clone size is stated as once, few or many, or as a class when expanded; others skip it.

j_call: TRBJ2-7
v_call: TRBV28
clone_size: many
cdr3_length: 15
d_call: TRBD2
cdr3_nt: TGTGCCAGCAGTTTCCCGGGACTAGCGGGGTACGGGCAGTACTTC
cdr3_aa: CASSFPGLAGYGQYF

j_call: TRBJ2-3
v_call: TRBV24-1
clone_size: .
cdr3_length: 15
d_call: .
cdr3_nt: TGTGCCACCAGTGATCCGCGTAGCGCTGTAGATACGCAGTATTTT
cdr3_aa: CATSDPRSAVDTQYF

j_call: TRBJ2-3
v_call: TRBV28
clone_size: many
cdr3_length: 16
d_call: .
cdr3_nt: TGTGCCAGCAGTTTAAGTCAGGGAATCCTCACAGATACGCAGTATTTT
cdr3_aa: CASSLSQGILTDTQYF

j_call: TRBJ2-1
v_call: TRBV12-3/TRBV12-4
clone_size: many
cdr3_length: 11
d_call: .
cdr3_nt: TGTGCCACGAGTACCGGCAATGAGCAGTTCTTC
cdr3_aa: CATSTGNEQFF

j_call: TRBJ1-2
v_call: TRBV7-9
clone_size: .
cdr3_length: 14
d_call: .
cdr3_nt: TGTGCCAGCAGCTTAGAACAGGGCAACTATGGCTACACCTTC
cdr3_aa: CASSLEQGNYGYTF

j_call: TRBJ2-1
v_call: TRBV20-1
clone_size: few
cdr3_length: 17
d_call: TRBD2
cdr3_nt: TGCAGTGCTAGGTTGGCGCTAGCGGGAGGATCCTACAATGAGCAGTTCTTC
cdr3_aa: CSARLALAGGSYNEQFF

j_call: TRBJ2-2
v_call: TRBV9
clone_size: .
cdr3_length: 16
d_call: TRBD1
cdr3_nt: TGTGCCAGCAGCGCATCAGGGGGTCCGAACACCGGGGAGCTGTTTTTT
cdr3_aa: CASSASGGPNTGELFF

j_call: TRBJ2-1
v_call: TRBV20-1
clone_size: many
cdr3_length: 14
d_call: TRBD1
cdr3_nt: TGCAGTGCGCTGGACAGGGGGCATCGGAATGAGCAGTTCTTC
cdr3_aa: CSALDRGHRNEQFF

j_call: TRBJ2-5
v_call: TRBV12-3/TRBV12-4
clone_size: few
cdr3_length: 18
d_call: .
cdr3_nt: TGTGCCAGCAGTTTAGCGTTTTACGGACAGACGCTTAAAGAGACCCAGTACTTC
cdr3_aa: CASSLAFYGQTLKETQYF

j_call: TRBJ2-1
v_call: TRBV30
clone_size: .
cdr3_length: 14
d_call: .
cdr3_nt: TGTGCCTGGAGTGTGATGGGGGGCTACAATGAGCAGTTCTTC
cdr3_aa: CAWSVMGGYNEQFF

j_call: TRBJ2-1
v_call: TRBV7-9
clone_size: many
cdr3_length: 16
d_call: TRBD2
cdr3_nt: TGTGCCAGCAGCTTACCCAGACTAGCTTTGTACAATGAGCAGTTCTTC
cdr3_aa: CASSLPRLALYNEQFF

j_call: TRBJ2-3
v_call: TRBV29-1
clone_size: many
cdr3_length: 14
d_call: TRBD1
cdr3_nt: TGCAGCGTCGGACAGGGGGCTGTCACAGATACGCAGTATTTT
cdr3_aa: CSVGQGAVTDTQYF

j_call: TRBJ2-1
v_call: TRBV7-3
clone_size: few
cdr3_length: 14
d_call: .
cdr3_nt: TGTGCCAGCAGCTTAGACCTTGCCCACAATGAGCAGTTCTTC
cdr3_aa: CASSLDLAHNEQFF

j_call: TRBJ1-5
v_call: TRBV20-1
clone_size: few
cdr3_length: 13
d_call: .
cdr3_nt: TGCAGTGCTAGGGGCTTAGACAATCAGCCCCAGCATTTT
cdr3_aa: CSARGLDNQPQHF